This TCR beta chain emerged from a study of blood T cell repertoires in COVID-19. Study-wide context: T cells, B-cell-depleted T cells, or PBMCs provided the cDNA or gDNA that served as material.

The V end lost 6 bases, the J end lost 3 bases, and 12 bases lay between the germline ends. The germline V gene has CDR1 MNHEY and CDR2 SVGAGI. The CDR3 covers 14 residues. In the original workflow: Researchers report that nucleated cell counts were estimated from reference gene primer amplification. Using immunoSEQ multiplex PCR, the repertoire was profiled, and TCRdb retains in-frame clones only, with some absent. V and J calls and clone size follow that table, whereas D and trimming were derived from the DNA. The sample holds about 110,000 clones, approximately 82% seen once. The chain links TRBV6-5 to TRBJ1-5; D may be TRBD1 (6 bases). Sequencing was performed on peripheral blood. This sequence originates from a woman aged 80 or older with acute or convalescent COVID-19. The CDR3 reads CASRPTGPNQPQHF. In DNA form, the CDR3 reads TGTGCCAGCAGGCCTACAGGGCCCAATCAGCCCCAGCATTTT.